Below are 25 T cell receptor beta chains sequenced from a single sample in a study of molecular identifiers for immune sequencing clone quantification. MiXCR, applied by TCRdb to the PCR reads, yields one record per CDR3 protein. The sample holds 85,000 to 100,000 distinct CDR3 sequences, about 24% seen once. The source material was naive CD8+ T cells from blood, with Jurkat cell RNA spiked in. Subset defined: FACS-sorted CD8+CD4-CCR7+CD45RA+ naive T cells. Receptor source: a human donor in good health. Some libraries in this study had Jurkat cell RNA spiked in.

About this clonotype: The CDR3 does not close with the conserved phenylalanine or tryptophan, likely indicating a read error. This chain connects TRBV7-9 to TRBJ2-7, with 7 bases lining up with TRBD2. The germline V gene encodes CDR1 SEHNR and CDR2 FQNEAQ (reference sequence). With V trimmed by 1 base and J by 3 bases, 0 bases remained unmatched. The CDR3 has 13 residues. The CDR3 here is CASSLGGGYEQYL. Written as DNA, the CDR3 is TGTGCCAGCAGCTTAGGCGGGGGCTACGAGCAGTACCTC.

The rearrangement uses TRBV4-1 and TRBJ1-1; possibly TRBD1 for D (6 bases). The CDR3 loop spans 14 amino acids. Germline CDR1 and CDR2: MGHRA and YSYEKL. Trimming left V 7 bases short and J 2 bases short, with 14 bases between. The CDR3, as DNA: TGCGCCAGCACCATAAAACAGGGAAACACTGAAGCTTTCTTT. Translated, it gives CASTIKQGNTEAFF.

This clonotype was observed at least ten times. The gene calls are TRBV2 and TRBJ1-2; no clear D gene. Deletions cut 7 bases from V and 1 base from J, with 16 bases between. Germline V gene lookup returns CDR1 SNHLY and CDR2 FYNNEI. CDR3 length equals 15 residues. This CDR3 is CASINLPGYNYGYTF. The CDR3 DNA is TGTGCCAGCATCAATCTACCCGGTTATAACTATGGCTACACCTTC.

The gene calls are TRBV19 and TRBJ2-7; no reliable D call. The V and J ends lost 5 bases and 6 bases respectively, with 17 bases between them. There are 14 residues in the CDR3. The germline V gene encodes CDR1 LNHDA and CDR2 SQIVND (reference sequence). The CDR3 bases are TGTGCCAGTAGTTTTGAGGAACCCCTCTCCGAGCAGTACTTC. It yields the protein CASSFEEPLSEQYF.

This clonotype was picked up many times. V is TRBV27 and J is TRBJ1-1; D remains unclear. Germline-derived CDR1 and CDR2 are MNHEY and SMNVEV (reference sequence). V was shortened by 6 bases and J by 1 base, with 6 bases between the two germline ends. This CDR3 is built from 12 residues. The DNA for the CDR3 is TGTGCCAGCAGACAGCAGAACACTGAAGCTTTCTTT. As protein: CASRQQNTEAFF.

J is TRBJ2-7 and V is TRBV3-1; no definite D call. The CDR3 contains 13 residues. Germline V CDR1 and CDR2: LGHDT, YNNKEL (reference sequence). Trimming took 0 bases from V and 5 from J, leaving 8 bases between them. The CDR3 spells CASSQDPRNEQYF. Here the CDR3 DNA reads TGTGCCAGCAGCCAAGATCCCAGGAACGAGCAGTACTTC.

In its sample, this clonotype was seen many times. This sequence joins TRBV7-9 and TRBJ1-4, with 9 positions matching TRBD1. Trimming cost V 5 bases and J 2 bases; bases outside gene matches: 3. The V gene's germline CDR1 is SEHNR and CDR2 FQNEAQ (reference sequence). The CDR3 is made up of 15 amino acids. DNA of the CDR3: TGTGCCAGCAGCCGAGGACAGGGGACTAATGAAAAACTGTTTTTT. Its protein is CASSRGQGTNEKLFF.

Details on this clonotype: At one boundary the junction diverges from the germline segment, which might be a read error. The chain combines TRBV28 with TRBJ2-7; unclear D gene. The CDR3 has 11 residues. CDR1 and CDR2 from the germline V gene are MDHEN and SYDVKM. The CDR3 nucleotides are TGTGCCAGCAGTCCCTGGTGGGCGCCGTCCTTC. As protein: CASSPWWAPSF. Combining the CDR3 with reference TRBV28 and TRBJ2-7 gives the whole variable domain DVKVTQSSRYLVKRTGEKVFLECVQDMDHENMFWYRQDPGLGLRLIYFSYDVKMKEKGDIPEGYSVSREKKERFSLILESASTNQTSMYLCASSPWWAPSFGPGTRLTVT.

This chain connects TRBV12-3 or TRBV12-4 to TRBJ1-5; tentative D call: TRBD1 (5 bases). V was pared by 5 bases and J by 4 bases, with 12 bases between. This CDR3 has 14 residues. CDR3 in DNA: TGTGCCAGCAGTCTCTGGACACCTAATCAGCCCCAGCATTTT. It codes for CASSLWTPNQPQHF.

Note on this clonotype: This may stem from a read error, because a much larger clone lies one nucleotide away. CDR3 sequence: CASSHRGVSSYEQYF. The CDR3 nucleotides are TGTGCCAGCAGTCATAGAGGGGTTAGCTCCTACGAGCAGTACTTC. The chain couples TRBV7-9 to TRBJ2-7; the D call may be TRBD1 or TRBD2 (5 bases each). This CDR3 contains 15 residues. Germline V gene sequence: CDR1 SEHNR, CDR2 FQNEAQ (reference sequence). The V end was cut by 6 bases, the J end by 0 bases, with 15 bases between.

As for this clonotype: One end of the junction is discordant with germline, which a read error may explain. The chain joins TRBV5-6 to TRBJ2-7; possibly TRBD1 or TRBD2 for D (6 bases each). Germline V lookup: CDR1 SGHDT, CDR2 YYEEEE. The CDR3 runs to 13 residues. CDR3 loop: CASSSGATYEQDF. CDR3 DNA sequence: TGTGCCAGCAGCTCGGGGGCTACCTACGAGCAGGACTTT.

There are many counts of this clonotype. J is TRBJ2-7 and V is TRBV27; D is perhaps TRBD2 (5 bases). Germline V CDR1 and CDR2: MNHEY, SMNVEV (reference sequence). With 6 bases removed from V and 2 bases from J, the gap between germline ends came to 14 bases. This CDR3 is built from 14 residues. The CDR3 reads CASSIRGHTYEQYF. CDR3 sequence (DNA): TGTGCCAGCAGCATTCGCGGGCACACCTACGAGCAGTACTTC.

This clonotype has more than one count but fewer than ten. V is TRBV20-1 and J is TRBJ2-1; D is perhaps TRBD2 (6 bases). Germline V CDR1 and CDR2: DFQATT, SNEGSKA (reference sequence). This CDR3 region has 14 residues. V lost 5 bases to trimming and J lost 4 bases, with 15 bases between them. The CDR3 reads CSALAEGKYNEQFF. The CDR3 nucleotides read TGCAGTGCTCTGGCGGAGGGCAAATACAATGAGCAGTTCTTC.

The chain recombines TRBV5-1 with TRBJ1-2, with D possibly being TRBD1 (6 bases). V lost 4 bases, J lost 4 bases, and 17 bases lay in between. Germline V lookup: CDR1 SGHRS, CDR2 YFSETQ. CDR3 length: 15 amino acids. CDR3 loop: CASSPTGGAAYGYTF. The DNA of the CDR3 is TGCGCCAGCAGCCCAACGGGGGGGGCGGCCTATGGCTACACCTTC.

This clonotype was found many times. V usage is TRBV2 and J usage is TRBJ1-5; D is undetermined. Germline V gene sequence: CDR1 SNHLY, CDR2 FYNNEI. CDR3 length: 14 residues. V was trimmed by 7 bases and J by 0 bases, leaving 10 bases between them. Here the CDR3 reads CASKVDPSNQPQHF. In DNA, the CDR3 is TGTGCCAGCAAGGTTGACCCTAGCAATCAGCCCCAGCATTTT.

On this clonotype itself: This may be a read error, as it is one base from a much larger clone. This CDR3 fails to terminate in the conserved phenylalanine or tryptophan, so it likely reflects a read error. J is TRBJ2-5 and V is TRBV5-3; a weak D match, TRBD2 (7 bases). TRBV5-3 is an ORF, with its function uncertain. CDR3 length equals 16 residues. The germline V and J ends were trimmed by 8 bases and 4 bases, with 24 bases remaining between them. In nucleotides, the CDR3 is TGTGCCAGCAGCATTGTCCCACGGGGGGCTTCAGAGACCCAGTACCTC. Protein: CASSIVPRGASETQYL.

This rearrangement joins TRBV7-3 to TRBJ2-5; a weak D match, TRBD1 (5 bases). This CDR3 has 13 residues. CDR1 SGHTA and CDR2 FQGTGA come from the germline V gene. Between the trimmed V and J ends, which lost 6 bases and 2 bases, there was a span of 10 bases. CDR3 region: CASSSGPQETQYF. The CDR3 bases are TGTGCCAGCAGTTCAGGGCCTCAAGAGACCCAGTACTTC.

This clonotype was counted only a few times. The chain recombines TRBV5-6 with TRBJ2-2; 9 bases are a match to TRBD1. Germline V lookup: CDR1 SGHDT, CDR2 YYEEEE. Trimming took 4 bases from V and 5 from J; bases not matched to a gene: 9. CDR3 length: 16 amino acids. The CDR3 region is CASSPRDRGITGELFF. CDR3 nucleotides: TGTGCCAGCAGCCCACGAGACAGGGGGATTACCGGGGAGCTGTTTTTT.

Notes on this clonotype: With a much larger clone just one base away, this may be a read error. The chain recombines TRBV15 with TRBJ1-1; D not certain. Germline V gene lookup returns CDR1 LNHNV and CDR2 YYDKDF (reference sequence). This CDR3 is 15 amino acids long. CDR3 DNA sequence: TGTGCCACCAGCAGAGGTGGCGGGTCGAACACTGAAGCTATCTTT. Translated: CATSRGGGSNTEAIF. Together with reference TRBV15 and TRBJ1-1, the CDR3 gives the full variable domain: DAMVIQNPRYQVTQFGKPVTLSCSQTLNHNVMYWYQQKSSQAPKLLFHYYDKDFNNEADTPDNFQSRRPNTSFCFLDIRSPGLGDTAMYLCATSRGGGSNTEAIFGQGTRLTVV.

This chain uses TRBV5-1 with TRBJ2-1; the D gene is possibly TRBD2 (5 bases). V lost 3 bases and J lost 10, with 11 bases in between. The CDR3 has 12 amino acids. Per the germline V gene, CDR1 is SGHRS and CDR2 is YFSETQ. CDR3 nucleotides: TGCGCCAGCAGCTCGGACTTGTACGAGCAGTTCTTC. Residues: CASSSDLYEQFF.

As concerns this clonotype: A single base separates this from a much larger clone, so it may be a read error. The V gene is TRBV7-9, the J gene TRBJ2-7; 7 bases are a match to TRBD1. The CDR3 runs to 14 residues. The germline V gene encodes CDR1 SEHNR and CDR2 FQNEAQ (reference sequence). CDR3: CASSTGVIDNEQHF. The CDR3 DNA reads as TGTGCCAGCAGCACAGGGGTAATCGACAACGAGCAGCACTTC.

This clonotype was counted ten times or more. The J gene is TRBJ1-1, the V gene TRBV5-1, with 11 bases aligning to TRBD1. Unmatched junction bases numbered 6, after V lost 0 bases and J lost 5 bases. CDR1 is SGHRS and CDR2 is YFSETQ in the germline V gene. The CDR3 extends over 16 amino acids. CDR3 loop: CASSLEDRGLRTEAFF. The CDR3 bases are TGCGCCAGCAGCTTGGAGGACAGGGGGCTGAGAACTGAAGCTTTCTTT.

Of note for this clonotype: A read error is possible here, since a much larger clone lies one base away. The chain links TRBV7-9 to TRBJ1-1; unclear D gene. Looked up from germline, CDR1 is SEHNR and CDR2 is FQNEAQ (reference sequence). The ends were cut back, 5 bases at V and 3 bases at J, with 16 bases in the middle. The CDR3 has 15 amino acids. CDR3 nucleotide sequence: TGTGCCAGCAGCCTCGTTTTGGGCCAGGACACTGAAGCTTTCTTT. Translation: CASSLVLGQDTEAFF. The entire variable domain, with the rest obtained from reference TRBV7-9 and TRBJ1-1, is as follows: DTGVSQNPRHKITKRGQNVTFRCDPISEHNRLYWYRQTLGQGPEFLTYFQNEAQLEKSRLLSDRFSAERPKGSFSTLEIQRTEQGDSAMYLCASSLVLGQDTEAFFGQGTRLTVV.

This rearrangement joins TRBV7-2 to TRBJ2-3; no firm D call. V was trimmed by 2 bases and J by 4 bases, leaving 10 bases between them. The CDR3 length is 14 residues. Per germline, CDR1 SGHTA and CDR2 FQGNSA. CDR3 bases: TGTGCCAGCAGCTTATTTCCCCTGGCAGATACGCAGTATTTT. Protein: CASSLFPLADTQYF.

The rearrangement joins TRBV30 to TRBJ2-7; D remains ambiguous. The CDR3 is 13 amino acids. V lost 2 bases to trimming and J lost 2 bases, with 10 bases between them. Germline lookup yields CDR1 GTSNPN and CDR2 SVGIG (reference sequence). CDR3: CAWSLAQTYEQYF. CDR3 coding DNA: TGTGCCTGGAGTCTGGCGCAGACCTACGAGCAGTACTTC.